Presented here are 26 T cell receptor beta chains from one specimen sequenced in a study of T cell changes during pregnancy in multiple sclerosis. Here immunoSEQ multiplex PCR was the method, and the copy in TCRdb shows in-frame clones only, minus some. Of 30,000 to 40,000 clones listed, 88% were seen once; the top ten hold 5.5% to 7.5%. The sample was CD8+ T cells from peripheral blood mononuclear cells, taken in the third trimester of pregnancy. These receptors all stem from a female donor with multiple sclerosis, enrolled in a pregnancy study.

The V call is TRBV10-3, the J call TRBJ1-2; 7 bases are a match to TRBD1. In germline, CDR1 is ENHRY, CDR2 SYGVKD. This CDR3 is 16 amino acids long. With 2 bases clipped from V and 8 bases from J, the junction kept 14 bases outside the gene matches. CDR3 bases: TGTGCCATCAGTGAGGGGGCACAAGGACAGGTAGACGGCTACACCTTC. Protein: CAISEGAQGQVDGYTF.

A single count supports this clone. The chain combines TRBV6-5 with TRBJ1-5; maybe TRBD1 (5 bases). This CDR3 has 13 amino acids. Between the trimmed V and J ends, which lost 5 bases and 5 bases, there was a span of 10 bases. The V gene's germline CDR1 is MNHEY and CDR2 SVGAGI. The CDR3 sequence: CASSRGRDQPQHF. The CDR3 DNA is TGTGCCAGCAGTAGGGGCAGGGATCAGCCCCAGCATTTT.

The chain combines TRBV6-4 with TRBJ2-3; 10 bases align to TRBD2. Germline values: CDR1 MRHNA, CDR2 SNTAGT. Trimming at V came to 5 bases and at J to 4 bases, leaving 6 bases not matched to a gene. The CDR3 runs 15 residues. The CDR3 DNA reads TGTGCCAGCAGTCCCACTAGCGGGGTTGCAGATACGCAGTATTTT. Amino acids: CASSPTSGVADTQYF.

The V gene is TRBV10-3, the J gene TRBJ1-3; tentatively, D is TRBD1 (5 bases). The CDR3 is 10 residues long. Trimming stripped 11 bases from V and 7 bases from J, with 9 bases between. Germline V gives CDR1 ENHRY, CDR2 SYGVKD. CDR3 nucleotides: TGTGCCTCCGGGGGGAACACCATATATTTT. Encoded protein: CASGGNTIYF.

This sequence joins TRBV2 and TRBJ2-3, with 10 bases fitting TRBD2. There are 17 residues in the CDR3. V lost 11 bases to trimming and J lost 2 bases; unmatched junction nucleotides: 16. CDR1 is SNHLY, CDR2 FYNNEI, per germline. The CDR3 DNA sequence: TGTGCCCTGAAAGGGGAGCGGGGGGGTTCCCCCACAGATACGCAGTATTTT. Amino acids: CALKGERGGSPTDTQYF.

The chain employs TRBV6-5 and TRBJ2-2, with D possibly matching TRBD1 (5 bases). V was pared by 4 bases and J by 6 bases, with 12 bases between. Per the germline V gene, CDR1 is MNHEY and CDR2 is SVGAGI. CDR3 length: 14 residues. The CDR3, as DNA: TGTGCCAGCAGTTCCGAAGGGGTGGCCGGGGAGCTGTTTTTT. Protein product: CASSSEGVAGELFF.

The chain links TRBV6-5 to TRBJ1-2; TRBD1 matches at 9 bases. The CDR3 length is 13 residues. V lost 6 bases and J lost 7; bases outside the gene matches: 6. Per germline, CDR1 MNHEY and CDR2 SVGAGI. CDR3 DNA sequence: TGTGCCAGCAGCCTTACAGGGGGCCTTGGCTACACCTTC. Residues: CASSLTGGLGYTF.

The chain is built from TRBV2 and TRBJ1-1, with 8 bases lining up with TRBD1. Per the germline V gene, CDR1 is SNHLY and CDR2 is FYNNEI. This CDR3 spans 16 amino acids. V lost 3 bases, J lost 5 bases, and 11 bases stayed unmatched. The CDR3 reads CASSDSSDRGRTEAFF. Here the CDR3 DNA reads TGTGCCAGCAGTGATAGTTCAGACAGGGGAAGGACTGAAGCTTTCTTT. Based on the CDR3 plus reference TRBV2 and TRBJ1-1, the full variable domain is EPEVTQTPSHQVTQMGQEVILRCVPISNHLYFYWYRQILGQKVEFLVSFYNNEISEKSEIFDDQFSVERPDGSNFTLKIRSTKLEDSAMYFCASSDSSDRGRTEAFFGQGTRLTVV.

The chain couples TRBV27 to TRBJ2-7; 7 bases are shared with TRBD1. V lost 0 bases and J lost 1; bases outside the gene matches: 6. The germline gives CDR1 MNHEY, CDR2 SMNVEV (reference sequence). The CDR3 is 16 residues long. The CDR3 region has the DNA TGTGCCAGCAGTTTATCAGGGGGCGAAAGGTCCTACGAGCAGTACTTC. This translates into CASSLSGGERSYEQYF.

The chain uses TRBV9 and TRBJ2-1, with unresolved D. In germline, CDR1 is SGDLS, CDR2 YYNGEE. V was pared by 0 bases and J by 6 bases, with 10 bases between. This CDR3 has 14 amino acids. In nucleotides, the CDR3 is TGTGCCAGCAGCGTAGAAGACGGAGTCAATGAGCAGTTCTTC. It specifies CASSVEDGVNEQFF.

V is TRBV25-1 and J is TRBJ2-5; D is unclear. Germline CDR1 reads MGHDK; CDR2 reads SYGVNS. This CDR3 region has 13 residues. The germline V and J ends were trimmed by 0 bases and 4 bases, with 6 bases remaining between them. The CDR3 bases are TGTGCCAGCAGTGAATACCCCCGAGAGACCCAGTACTTC. Residues: CASSEYPRETQYF.

The genes are TRBV27 and TRBJ1-2, with TRBD1 matching over 7 bases. The V gene's germline CDR1 is MNHEY and CDR2 SMNVEV (reference sequence). V lost 3 bases and J lost 3; bases outside the gene matches: 10. The CDR3 has 16 residues. This CDR3 reads CASSLRVGGIDYGYTF. CDR3 nucleotide sequence: TGTGCCAGCAGTTTGCGTGTAGGGGGCATCGACTATGGCTACACCTTC.

The chain couples TRBV5-1 to TRBJ2-7; 7 positions match TRBD2. Germline V lookup: CDR1 SGHRS, CDR2 YFSETQ. The trim removed 4 bases at V and 2 bases at J, leaving 3 bases unmatched. The CDR3 is made up of 13 amino acids. CDR3 in amino acids: CASSLGGTYEQYF. CDR3 in DNA: TGCGCCAGCAGCCTGGGAGGGACCTACGAGCAGTACTTC.

This clone was counted only a few times. The rearrangement joins TRBV7-9 to TRBJ2-2; 7 bases align to TRBD1. This CDR3 region has 17 residues. After removal of 3 bases from V and 0 bases from J, the junction contained 7 bases not matched to a gene. Germline loops: CDR1 SEHNR, CDR2 FQNEAQ (reference sequence). CDR3 protein: CASSFPGQAPNTGELFF. The CDR3 nucleotides read TGTGCCAGCAGCTTCCCCGGACAGGCCCCGAACACCGGGGAGCTGTTTTTT.

This rearrangement joins TRBV19 to TRBJ2-1; 9 nucleotides match TRBD1. This CDR3 is built from 16 residues. From germline, CDR1 is LNHDA and CDR2 SQIVND (reference sequence). V was clipped by 4 bases and J by 3 bases; unmatched bases: 7. The CDR3 reads CASSTRQGELYNEQFF. The CDR3 region has the DNA TGTGCCAGTAGTACCAGACAGGGGGAACTCTACAATGAGCAGTTCTTC.

The chain recombines TRBV27 with TRBJ1-6; no reliable D call. This CDR3 spans 14 amino acids. Germline CDR1 reads MNHEY; CDR2 reads SMNVEV (reference sequence). The ends were cut back, 4 bases at V and 6 bases at J, with 10 bases in the middle. CDR3 sequence: CASSWVGSNSPLHF. CDR3 DNA sequence: TGTGCCAGCAGTTGGGTGGGGAGTAATTCACCCCTCCACTTT.

This clone has just one count. In nucleotides, the CDR3 is TGTGCCAACGCCCGGGACTCGAACACTGAAGCTTTCTTT. Protein: CANARDSNTEAFF. The chain joins TRBV2 to TRBJ1-1; weak D call: TRBD1 (5 bases). Trimming cost V 10 bases and J 1 base, with 13 bases left between them. The V gene's germline CDR1 is SNHLY and CDR2 FYNNEI. CDR3 length equals 13 residues.

The chain is built from TRBV27 and TRBJ2-7; the D is unclear. This CDR3 is built from 14 residues. V shed 1 base and J shed 3 bases, with 10 bases lying between them. Germline V CDR1 and CDR2: MNHEY, SMNVEV (reference sequence). CDR3: CASSLFPGNYEQYF. DNA of the CDR3: TGTGCCAGCAGTTTATTTCCAGGCAACTACGAGCAGTACTTC.

In this sample, this clone turned up a few times. The rearrangement joins TRBV6-1 to TRBJ1-4; 11 nucleotides align to TRBD1. Per germline, CDR1 MNHNS and CDR2 SASEGT. The CDR3 extends over 14 amino acids. With 3 bases clipped from V and 7 bases from J, the junction kept 1 base outside the gene matches. CDR3 nucleotides: TGTGCCAGCAGTGAGGGACAGGGGGTTGAAAAACTGTTTTTT. This codes for CASSEGQGVEKLFF.

V gene TRBV11-2 combines with J gene TRBJ1-4, with 9 bases identical to TRBD1. The V gene end was trimmed by 0 bases and the J gene end by 8 bases; junction bases not matched to a gene: 7. The length of the CDR3 is 16 residues. Germline loops: CDR1 SGHAT, CDR2 FQNNGV. CDR3 nucleotide sequence: TGTGCCAGCAGCTTAGAGTACAGGGGGCTGGGGGAAAAACTGTTTTTT. Protein sequence: CASSLEYRGLGEKLFF.

V usage is TRBV9 and J usage is TRBJ1-2, with D perhaps TRBD1 (5 bases). V lost 0 bases and J lost 5, with 8 bases in between. There are 13 residues in the CDR3. Germline V gene lookup returns CDR1 SGDLS and CDR2 YYNGEE. CDR3: CASSVEGSYGYTF. Written as DNA, the CDR3 is TGTGCCAGCAGCGTAGAGGGGTCGTATGGCTACACCTTC.

The rearrangement links TRBV19 to TRBJ2-7; 9 bases are shared with TRBD1. CDR1 and CDR2 from the germline V gene are LNHDA and SQIVND (reference sequence). Unmatched junction bases numbered 10, after V lost 7 bases and J lost 3 bases. The CDR3 covers 15 residues. CDR3 in DNA: TGTGCCAGTACTAGCTCGGGACAGGGTATCTACGAGCAGTACTTC. As protein: CASTSSGQGIYEQYF. Supplemented by reference TRBV19 and TRBJ2-7, the full variable domain reads DGGITQSPKYLFRKEGQNVTLSCEQNLNHDAMYWYRQDPGQGLRLIYYSQIVNDFQKGDIAEGYSVSREKKESFPLTVTSAQKNPTAFYLCASTSSGQGIYEQYFGPGTRLTVT.

The chain links TRBV28 to TRBJ1-1; 9 nucleotides line up with TRBD1. This CDR3 has 15 amino acids. Per germline, CDR1 MDHEN and CDR2 SYDVKM. J gave up 3 bases and V 5 bases, and 7 bases lay outside the gene matches. The CDR3 bases are TGTGCCAGCAGTATCCAGACAGGGGGGGACACTGAAGCTTTCTTT. This gives the protein CASSIQTGGDTEAFF.

In DNA, the CDR3 is TGTGCCTGGAGTGACGAAGCCGGACAACTCGATGAGCAGTTCTTC. It specifies CAWSDEAGQLDEQFF. The chain has TRBV30 and TRBJ2-1, with TRBD1 as a possible D gene (5 bases). Germline assignment: CDR1 GTSNPN and CDR2 SVGIG (reference sequence). The V gene lost 1 base and the J gene lost 8 bases, with 18 bases spanning the gap. This CDR3 is 15 amino acids long.

This clone appeared once. This chain joins TRBV7-9 and TRBJ2-7; maybe TRBD2 (6 bases). The CDR3 is made up of 15 amino acids. V was shortened by 2 bases and J by 4 bases, with 15 bases between the two germline ends. The germline V gene has CDR1 SEHNR and CDR2 FQNEAQ (reference sequence). The CDR3 region is CASSLIGRGAYEQYF. CDR3 nucleotide sequence: TGTGCCAGCAGCTTAATCGGCCGCGGGGCTTACGAGCAGTACTTC.

The chain is built from TRBV30 and TRBJ2-5, with 11 bases identical to TRBD2. Germline V CDR1 and CDR2: GTSNPN, SVGIG (reference sequence). V was clipped by 2 bases and J by 3 bases; unmatched bases: 2. The CDR3 has 14 residues. The CDR3 loop reads CAWSLAGGEETQYF. The CDR3 region has the DNA TGTGCCTGGAGTTTAGCGGGGGGGGAAGAGACCCAGTACTTC.